This T cell receptor (beta chain) was retrieved from a study of T cell repertoires in aging, cancer and after chemotherapy. Study-level information: Patients with glioblastoma brain tumors were sampled before and after temozolomide-based therapy. Study observations and caveats: These repertoire data do not allow conclusions about immunological memory after chemotherapy.

To note about this clonotype: The antigen is undetermined.

Rearranged V-D-J TRB sequences were amplified with a mixed TRB-A/B primer pool. TCRdb independently ran MiXCR on the multiplex PCR reads; one entry per CDR3 protein. The sample includes roughly 18,000 distinct CDR3 sequences, approximately 40% of them seen just once. This CDR3 comprises 16 residues. Germline values: CDR1 LNHNV, CDR2 YYDKDF (reference sequence). V was trimmed by 4 bases and J by 3 bases, leaving 16 bases between them. TCR beta rearrangements were amplified from peripheral blood genomic DNA. The receptor's source is a human donor with a solid tumor. The sample taken for sequencing was blood. The rearrangement joins TRBV15 to TRBJ1-5; D possibly corresponds to TRBD1 (5 bases). The chain's CDR3 is CATSKQQGYTNQPQHF. CDR3 bases: TGTGCCACCAGCAAACAGCAGGGTTATACCAATCAGCCCCAGCATTTT. Complete variable domain (other parts from reference TRBV15 and TRBJ1-5): DAMVIQNPRYQVTQFGKPVTLSCSQTLNHNVMYWYQQKSSQAPKLLFHYYDKDFNNEADTPDNFQSRRPNTSFCFLDIRSPGLGDTAMYLCATSKQQGYTNQPQHFGDGTRLSIL.